One and the same sample provided the 30 T cell receptor beta chains below, sequenced in a study of T-cell memory formation after mild COVID-19. TCRdb reanalysed the 5' RACE reads using MiXCR and keeps one entry per CDR3 protein. Of 450,000 to 650,000 distinct CDR3 sequences in the sample, about 20% were seen once. The sample comprised PBMCs or a T cell subset sorted from them (not recorded which). Every receptor here comes from an adult woman who had mild COVID-19 (a few samples of this study predate the infection). Cell type and time point are not known.

The gene calls are TRBV6-6 and TRBJ1-5; no clear D. Germline assignment: CDR1 MNHNY and CDR2 SVGAGI (reference sequence). The length of the CDR3 is 13 residues. The V end lost 0 bases, the J end lost 7 bases, and 7 bases lay between the germline ends. This CDR3 reads CASSYSNTQPQHF. DNA of the CDR3: TGTGCCAGCAGTTACTCGAACACCCAGCCCCAGCATTTT.

The chain has TRBV7-9 and TRBJ2-1; tentatively, D is TRBD2 (6 bases). Germline V gene lookup returns CDR1 SEHNR and CDR2 FQNEAQ (reference sequence). V shed 2 bases and J shed 3 bases, with 8 bases lying between them. The length of the CDR3 is 14 residues. The CDR3 region is CASSLMGGYNEQFF. CDR3 in DNA: TGTGCCAGCAGCTTAATGGGAGGCTACAATGAGCAGTTCTTC.

This clonotype showed up many times. This chain links TRBV30 with TRBJ2-5; D gene uncertain. CDR3 size: 11 residues. Germline V gives CDR1 GTSNPN, CDR2 SVGIG (reference sequence). The V end was cut by 2 bases, the J end by 5 bases, with 6 bases between. The CDR3 loop reads CAWSSPETQYF. The DNA of the CDR3 is TGTGCCTGGAGTAGTCCTGAGACCCAGTACTTC.

The chain employs TRBV7-9 and TRBJ2-3; 7 bases match TRBD1. Germline values: CDR1 SEHNR, CDR2 FQNEAQ (reference sequence). The CDR3 covers 15 residues. V shed 5 bases, J shed 0 bases, and the junction held 5 bases outside the gene matches. This CDR3 reads CASSETGISTDTQYF. The CDR3 DNA follows: TGTGCCAGCAGCGAGACAGGGATAAGCACAGATACGCAGTATTTT.

This clonotype was counted between two and nine times. This chain uses TRBV5-1 with TRBJ1-5; 9 bases are a match to TRBD1. There are 15 residues in the CDR3. V shed 0 bases and J 6 bases; nucleotides not matched to a gene: 4. Germline CDR1 reads SGHRS; CDR2 reads YFSETQ. The CDR3 here is CASSLVTGGGQPQHF. CDR3 nucleotide sequence: TGCGCCAGCAGCTTGGTCACAGGGGGCGGTCAGCCCCAGCATTTT.

This clonotype occurred a few times. The J gene is TRBJ2-3, the V gene TRBV14, with no clear D. There are 13 residues in the CDR3. Germline V CDR1 and CDR2: SGHDN, FVKESK. V was cut by 3 bases and J by 10 bases, with 14 bases left in between. The CDR3 reads CASSQLLVVPQYF. CDR3 DNA sequence: TGTGCCAGCAGCCAGCTCCTAGTTGTGCCGCAGTATTTT.

This chain connects TRBV5-1 to TRBJ1-1; D gene uncertain. The CDR3 runs 15 residues. Germline-derived CDR1 and CDR2 are SGHRS and YFSETQ. Trimming took 0 bases from V and 3 from J, leaving 12 bases between them. CDR3 in DNA: TGCGCCAGCAGCTTGGTCTCGGCTGTGGACACTGAAGCTTTCTTT. Translation: CASSLVSAVDTEAFF.

V and J are TRBV4-3 and TRBJ2-3; D gene uncertain. The CDR3 contains 15 residues. V was clipped by 0 bases and J by 0 bases, with 7 bases between them. CDR1 and CDR2 (germline): LGHNA, YSLEER. The CDR3 region is CASSQEPTSTDTQYF. DNA for the CDR3: TGCGCCAGCAGCCAAGAACCCACTAGCACAGATACGCAGTATTTT.

This clonotype was picked up a small number of times. The chain joins TRBV6-2 or TRBV6-3 to TRBJ2-5; D unresolved. Germline lookup yields CDR1 MNHEY and CDR2 SVGEGT. V lost 2 bases and J lost 7, with 11 bases in between. There are 13 residues in the CDR3. CDR3 in DNA: TGTGCCAGCAGTTACGATTCCGTGACGACCCAGTACTTC. Translating it yields CASSYDSVTTQYF.

This clonotype appeared a few times. An end of the junction does not agree with germline; a read error may underlie this. The V and J genes are TRBV6-2 or TRBV6-3 and TRBJ2-1, with unresolved D. This CDR3 is built from 14 residues. Germline-derived CDR1 and CDR2 are MNHEY and SVGEGT. The CDR3 is CASSSPAGDNKQFF. The CDR3 DNA follows: TGTGCCAGCAGTTCCCCCGCCGGAGACAATAAGCAGTTCTTC.

The chain recombines TRBV27 with TRBJ1-2, with TRBD1 matching over 9 bases. CDR1 and CDR2 from the germline V gene are MNHEY and SMNVEV (reference sequence). CDR3 size: 17 residues. V lost 3 bases and J lost 1; bases outside the gene matches: 9. CDR3 region: CASSFLDRGPLNYGYTF. The CDR3 DNA is TGTGCCAGCAGTTTCCTGGACAGGGGCCCACTTAACTATGGCTACACCTTC.

J is TRBJ1-2 and V is TRBV5-8, with D tentatively TRBD1 (6 bases). Trimming took off 0 bases at V and 8 bases at J, with 17 bases between the two ends. This CDR3 has 15 amino acids. CDR1 is SGHTS and CDR2 is YDEGEE in the germline V gene. The CDR3, as DNA: TGTGCCAGCAGCTTGGCCACAGGGAGGGCGTGGGGCTACACCTTC. It yields the protein CASSLATGRAWGYTF.

J is TRBJ1-1 and V is TRBV7-9; 8 nucleotides match TRBD1. Germline CDR1 SEHNR, CDR2 FQNEAQ (reference sequence). The CDR3 runs to 14 residues. V shed 5 bases and J 5 bases; nucleotides not matched to a gene: 7. The CDR3 loop reads CASSPGQVDTEAFF. CDR3 coding DNA: TGTGCCAGCAGCCCGGGACAGGTCGATACTGAAGCTTTCTTT.

This clonotype was seen only a few times. The chain uses TRBV12-3 or TRBV12-4 and TRBJ1-1; D is possibly TRBD1 (6 bases). The CDR3 extends over 13 amino acids. Trimming shortened V by 8 bases and J by 1 base, and 11 bases separated the two germline ends. Written as DNA, the CDR3 is TGTGCCAGCGCCGCACAGGGGAACACTGAAGCTTTCTTT. This gives the protein CASAAQGNTEAFF.

V is TRBV10-3 and J is TRBJ2-7, with 8 positions matching TRBD1. V lost 4 bases to trimming and J lost 3 bases; unmatched junction nucleotides: 14. CDR1 and CDR2 (germline): ENHRY, SYGVKD. This CDR3 has 17 amino acids. The CDR3, as DNA: TGTGCCATCAGTGCGGGACAGGACAACCTTCAACACTACGAGCAGTACTTC. It specifies CAISAGQDNLQHYEQYF.

This clonotype was detected only once. This rearrangement joins TRBV7-2 to TRBJ2-7; 16 bases match TRBD2. The CDR3 is 15 amino acids. The germline V gene has CDR1 SGHTA and CDR2 FQGNSA. After removal of 5 bases from V and 6 bases from J, the junction contained 4 bases not matched to a gene. The CDR3: CASSPGTSGRVEQYF. In DNA form, the CDR3 reads TGTGCCAGCAGCCCAGGGACTAGCGGGAGGGTCGAGCAGTACTTC.

The rearrangement links TRBV15 to TRBJ2-1; 8 bases line up with TRBD1. With 1 base clipped from V and 0 bases from J, the junction kept 2 bases outside the gene matches. The CDR3 is 16 residues long. The V gene's germline CDR1 is LNHNV and CDR2 YYDKDF (reference sequence). The CDR3 loop is CATSRGTGGSYNEQFF. Here the CDR3 DNA reads TGTGCCACCAGCAGAGGAACAGGGGGCTCCTACAATGAGCAGTTCTTC.

This clonotype was counted a few times. This chain connects TRBV4-3 to TRBJ1-1, with D unresolved. CDR1 is LGHNA, CDR2 YSLEER, per germline. V was clipped by 6 bases and J by 1 base, with 12 bases between them. The CDR3 covers 14 residues. The CDR3 nucleotides read TGCGCCAGCAGTCATGGTGGGTGGAACACTGAAGCTTTCTTT. It yields the protein CASSHGGWNTEAFF.

The table lists this clonotype with a few counts. The chain combines TRBV6-2 or TRBV6-3 with TRBJ1-1; D uncertain. Trimming shortened V by 2 bases and J by 10 bases, and 20 bases separated the two germline ends. Germline-derived CDR1 and CDR2 are MNHEY and SVGEGT. CDR3 length: 15 amino acids. The CDR3: CASSYALFRSRGAFF. CDR3 DNA: TGTGCCAGCAGTTACGCACTTTTCAGGTCTCGGGGAGCTTTCTTT.

This clonotype occurred a few times. The chain recombines TRBV5-5 with TRBJ2-5, with a tentative D call TRBD1 (5 bases). The germline gives CDR1 SGHKS, CDR2 YYEKEE (reference sequence). Trimming removed 1 base at V and 3 bases at J, with 16 bases between. The CDR3 spans 16 residues. The CDR3 nucleotides are TGTGCCAGCAGCTTGCCAGGGTCTAGAGCCGAAGAGACCCAGTACTTC. Translated, it gives CASSLPGSRAEETQYF.

V and J are TRBV6-5 and TRBJ2-2; D may be TRBD1 or TRBD2 (5 bases each). V shed 2 bases and J shed 8 bases, with 6 bases lying between them. The CDR3 is 12 amino acids. Germline-derived CDR1 and CDR2 are MNHEY and SVGAGI. The CDR3 spells CASSYGGGELFF. DNA of the CDR3: TGTGCCAGCAGTTACGGGGGAGGGGAGCTGTTTTTT.

The rearrangement joins TRBV19 to TRBJ2-1, with TRBD2 matching over 12 bases. This CDR3 comprises 20 residues. Germline trimming cut 3 bases from V and 0 bases from J; bases unmatched to any gene: 12. Germline loops: CDR1 LNHDA, CDR2 SQIVND (reference sequence). This CDR3 reads CASSILETSGSRGSYNEQFF. CDR3 DNA sequence: TGTGCCAGTAGTATTCTCGAGACTAGCGGGAGTAGGGGCTCCTACAATGAGCAGTTCTTC. The variable domain in full, with the rest retrieved from reference TRBV19 and TRBJ2-1, is DGGITQSPKYLFRKEGQNVTLSCEQNLNHDAMYWYRQDPGQGLRLIYYSQIVNDFQKGDIAEGYSVSREKKESFPLTVTSAQKNPTAFYLCASSILETSGSRGSYNEQFFGPGTRLTVL.

This sequence joins TRBV7-3 and TRBJ2-5; D remains unclear. Per germline, CDR1 SGHTA and CDR2 FQGTGA. The CDR3 totals 13 residues. V lost 1 base to trimming and J lost 4 bases, with 7 bases between them. The CDR3 sequence: CASSLMLGETQYF. CDR3 in DNA: TGTGCCAGCAGCTTAATGTTGGGAGAGACCCAGTACTTC. The full variable domain, with the rest looked up from reference TRBV7-3 and TRBJ2-5, is GAGVSQTPSNKVTEKGKYVELRCDPISGHTALYWYRQSLGQGPEFLIYFQGTGAADDSGLPNDRFFAVRPEGSVSTLKIQRTERGDSAVYLCASSLMLGETQYFGPGTRLLVL.

V usage is TRBV5-1 and J usage is TRBJ2-5; 7 positions agree with TRBD1. Germline values: CDR1 SGHRS, CDR2 YFSETQ. The trim removed 5 bases at V and 2 bases at J, leaving 12 bases unmatched. This CDR3 has 16 amino acids. The CDR3 sequence is CASRLVTGPPQETQYF. The CDR3 DNA reads TGCGCCAGCAGGCTTGTGACAGGGCCACCTCAAGAGACCCAGTACTTC.

The chain recombines TRBV4-1 with TRBJ1-1, with D tentatively TRBD1 (6 bases). The CDR3 covers 15 residues. Looked up from germline, CDR1 is MGHRA and CDR2 is YSYEKL. Trimming removed 1 base at V and 0 bases at J, with 9 bases between. The CDR3 loop is CASSQVRGVNTEAFF. For the CDR3, the DNA is TGCGCCAGCAGCCAAGTGAGGGGGGTGAACACTGAAGCTTTCTTT.

This clonotype was picked up a small number of times. J is TRBJ1-3 and V is TRBV12-3 or TRBV12-4, with 8 bases fitting TRBD1. The CDR3 totals 16 residues. Trimming took 6 bases from V and 4 from J; bases not matched to a gene: 11. The CDR3 loop reads CASRPSGQGEGNTIYF. CDR3 nucleotide sequence: TGTGCCAGCAGACCAAGCGGACAGGGCGAAGGAAACACCATATATTTT.

This clonotype was counted a few times. This rearrangement joins TRBV24-1 to TRBJ2-3; 8 positions match TRBD1. The V gene's germline CDR1 is KGHDR and CDR2 SFDVKD. The CDR3 is 15 residues long. Unmatched junction bases numbered 9, after V lost 7 bases and J lost 4 bases. The CDR3 is CATRARQGAADTQYF. DNA of the CDR3: TGTGCCACCAGGGCCCGGCAGGGGGCCGCAGATACGCAGTATTTT.

This clonotype has just a few counts. The V gene is TRBV5-1, the J gene TRBJ1-2; D unresolved. Trimming pared 4 bases from V and 0 bases from J, leaving 10 bases between. Germline lookup yields CDR1 SGHRS and CDR2 YFSETQ. The CDR3 contains 14 residues. This CDR3 is CASSPEFANYGYTF. The CDR3 bases are TGCGCCAGCAGCCCGGAGTTCGCTAACTATGGCTACACCTTC.

The chain couples TRBV5-1 to TRBJ2-1; D unresolved. The V end lost 4 bases, the J end lost 9 bases, and 11 bases lay between the germline ends. The CDR3 is 12 residues long. Germline V lookup: CDR1 SGHRS, CDR2 YFSETQ. The DNA for the CDR3 is TGCGCCAGCAGCCCTCCGAGCCTTGAGCAGTTCTTC. Translating gives CASSPPSLEQFF.

There are a few counts of this clonotype. The chain recombines TRBV30 with TRBJ2-3, with 7 bases that match TRBD1. The V and J ends lost 1 base and 11 bases, in that order; junction bases with no gene match: 6. Germline V gives CDR1 GTSNPN, CDR2 SVGIG (reference sequence). The CDR3 runs to 12 residues. CDR3 DNA: TGTGCCTGGAGTGAGTGGGACAGCAAGCAGTATTTT. Amino acid sequence: CAWSEWDSKQYF.